These 3 T cell receptor beta chains originate from one sample sequenced in a study of shared clonotypes between healthy human individuals. The data were produced by immunoSEQ multiplex PCR, yet TCRdb's version contains in-frame clones alone and is incomplete. The sample lists some 2,500,000 clones, roughly 93% occurring once. Sequencing was performed on naive CD4+ T cells from PBMCs. The subset: CD45RA+ positively selected. These receptors all stem from a man between 18 and 35 years old in good health. Some clones in this sample may be carry-over from other donors' samples.

V is TRBV6-4 and J is TRBJ2-3; D is unclear. V was pared by 6 bases and J by 2 bases, with 15 bases between. This CDR3 spans 15 amino acids. Germline V gene lookup returns CDR1 MRHNA and CDR2 SNTAGT. In DNA, the CDR3 is TGTGCCAGCAGCTCGGAAAGCACGTCCACAGATACGCAGTATTTT. This codes for CASSSESTSTDTQYF.

Turning to this clone: The same CDR3 arises from other DNA sequences in this sample as well. The CDR3, as DNA: TGCAGTGCTGGCTACGAGCAGTACTTC. Protein: CSAGYEQYF. The chain combines TRBV20-1 with TRBJ2-7; D gene uncertain. Trimming took off 5 bases at V and 3 bases at J, with 2 bases between the two ends. This CDR3 is 9 amino acids long. The germline V gene encodes CDR1 DFQATT and CDR2 SNEGSKA (reference sequence).

The chain has TRBV7-9 and TRBJ2-7; the D gene is possibly TRBD2 (5 bases). The V and J ends lost 5 bases and 3 bases respectively, with 23 bases between them. CDR1 and CDR2 from the germline V gene are SEHNR and FQNEAQ (reference sequence). This CDR3 has 17 residues. The CDR3, as DNA: TGTGCCAGCAGCCCCCGCCTGAGCGGAACCCTCAACTACGAGCAGTACTTC. Translated, it gives CASSPRLSGTLNYEQYF.